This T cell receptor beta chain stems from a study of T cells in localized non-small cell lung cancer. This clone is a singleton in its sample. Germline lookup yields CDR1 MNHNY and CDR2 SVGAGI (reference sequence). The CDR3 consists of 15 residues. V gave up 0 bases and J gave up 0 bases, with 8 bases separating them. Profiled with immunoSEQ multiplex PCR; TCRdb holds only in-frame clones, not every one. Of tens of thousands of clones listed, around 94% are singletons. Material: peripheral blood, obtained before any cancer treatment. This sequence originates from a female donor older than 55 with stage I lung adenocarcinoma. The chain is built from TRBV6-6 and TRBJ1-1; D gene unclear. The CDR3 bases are TGTGCCAGCAGTTACTCGGCAGGAATGAACACTGAAGCTTTCTTT. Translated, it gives CASSYSAGMNTEAFF.